The 22 T cell receptor beta chains reported below all come from one sample, sequenced in a study of cytomegalovirus exposure and HLA in healthy donors. Here immunoSEQ multiplex PCR was the method, and the copy in TCRdb shows in-frame clones only, minus some. The repertoire has more than 140,000 clones, 70% to 90% of them found once; the top ten carry 3% to 3.5%. The sample was PBMCs. The origin of the receptors is a woman under 30 in good health and CMV-seropositive.

This chain links TRBV11-2 with TRBJ2-7; D is unclear. CDR1 is SGHAT and CDR2 is FQNNGV in the germline V gene. The CDR3 covers 12 residues. V lost 5 bases, J lost 6 bases, and 11 bases lay in between. The CDR3 nucleotides read TGTGCCAGCAGCCCAACCAGGTTCGAGCAGTACTTC. It is translated as CASSPTRFEQYF.

A single count supports this clone. The chain uses TRBV27 and TRBJ2-7; 9 bases match TRBD1. Germline V gene sequence: CDR1 MNHEY, CDR2 SMNVEV (reference sequence). The junction had 12 bases not matched to a gene; V was cut back by 3 bases and J by 0 bases. The CDR3 runs 18 residues. The CDR3 loop reads CASSFPGTGTKFSYEQYF. For the CDR3, the DNA is TGTGCCAGCAGTTTCCCCGGGACAGGGACTAAATTCTCCTACGAGCAGTACTTC.

This chain connects TRBV6-4 to TRBJ2-2; TRBD2 matches at 9 bases. The germline V gene encodes CDR1 MRHNA and CDR2 SNTAGT. V was pared by 3 bases and J by 6 bases, with 8 bases of the junction left unmatched. The CDR3 is 16 amino acids. CDR3 region: CASSDRSGSGSGELFF. The CDR3, as DNA: TGTGCCAGCAGTGATCGTAGCGGGAGTGGGTCCGGGGAGCTGTTTTTT.

The chain has TRBV7-6 and TRBJ2-5; no reliable D call. Germline CDR1 is SGHVS and CDR2 is FNYEAQ. This CDR3 has 14 residues. V was pared by 0 bases and J by 1 base, with 6 bases between. CDR3 protein: CASSLAPLQETQYF. For the CDR3, the DNA is TGTGCCAGCAGCTTAGCCCCCCTCCAAGAGACCCAGTACTTC.

The V gene is TRBV2, the J gene TRBJ2-7; a possible D gene is TRBD2 (6 bases). V dropped 6 bases and J dropped 2 bases, with 17 bases sitting between them. Germline CDR1 and CDR2: SNHLY and FYNNEI. The CDR3 consists of 15 residues. Here the CDR3 DNA reads TGTGCCAGCAGGGTAGCGGAGCAGTCGACCTACGAGCAGTACTTC. As protein: CASRVAEQSTYEQYF.

The rearrangement joins TRBV5-1 to TRBJ2-3; D is unresolved. Germline CDR1 SGHRS, CDR2 YFSETQ. V was clipped by 2 bases and J by 4 bases, with 17 bases between them. CDR3 length: 16 residues. DNA for the CDR3: TGCGCCAGCAGCTTTCAGAACTCCCGCCGGGCAGATACGCAGTATTTT. Translating gives CASSFQNSRRADTQYF.

The J gene is TRBJ1-1, the V gene TRBV7-2; D is unresolved. Germline assignment: CDR1 SGHTA and CDR2 FQGNSA. With 5 bases removed from V and 1 base from J, the gap between germline ends came to 11 bases. The CDR3 extends over 14 amino acids. The DNA for the CDR3 is TGTGCCAGCAGCGCCCGTAGACAGAACACTGAAGCTTTCTTT. Translated, it gives CASSARRQNTEAFF.

The chain joins TRBV7-6 to TRBJ1-3; 7 positions agree with TRBD1. The junction had 4 bases not matched to a gene; V was cut back by 3 bases and J by 2 bases. Germline CDR1 reads SGHVS; CDR2 reads FNYEAQ. This CDR3 is 15 amino acids long. In DNA, the CDR3 is TGTGCCAGCAGCTTGGGAGACAGGGCTGGAAACACCATATATTTT. Its protein product is CASSLGDRAGNTIYF.

The J gene is TRBJ2-1, the V gene TRBV6-4; tentative D call: TRBD2 (7 bases). V shed 10 bases and J shed 6 bases, with 19 bases lying between them. The CDR3 runs to 14 residues. Germline V CDR1 and CDR2: MRHNA, SNTAGT. CDR3 in amino acids: CATSEGGGPNEQFF. The CDR3 nucleotides read TGTGCCACCTCTGAGGGGGGAGGGCCCAATGAGCAGTTCTTC.

This sequence joins TRBV19 and TRBJ2-1, with 9 bases aligning to TRBD2. The V and J ends lost 7 bases and 7 bases, in that order; junction bases with no gene match: 20. The CDR3 has 18 residues. CDR1 LNHDA and CDR2 SQIVND come from the germline V gene (reference sequence). The CDR3 nucleotides read TGTGCCAGTAACCCCCCAAATTCGGTAGCGGGAGCTCATAATGAGCAGTTCTTC. This sequence encodes CASNPPNSVAGAHNEQFF.

The genes are TRBV27 and TRBJ1-2, with D perhaps TRBD1 (5 bases). This CDR3 has 15 residues. Germline V lookup: CDR1 MNHEY, CDR2 SMNVEV (reference sequence). Between the trimmed V and J ends, which lost 2 bases and 8 bases, there was a span of 18 bases. The CDR3 reads CASSLRGTWSRGYTF. The CDR3 DNA reads as TGTGCCAGCAGTTTACGGGGGACGTGGTCTAGAGGCTACACCTTC.

The V gene is TRBV9, the J gene TRBJ2-1, with TRBD2 matching over 8 bases. V dropped 0 bases and J dropped 4; count of bases not matched to a gene: 3. This CDR3 region has 15 residues. Germline V gene data show CDR1 as SGDLS and CDR2 as YYNGEE. This CDR3 is CASSVDSGSYNEQFF. In nucleotides, the CDR3 is TGTGCCAGCAGCGTAGACAGCGGGAGTTACAATGAGCAGTTCTTC.

CDR3 nucleotides: TGCAGTGCTCCCAGACAGTGGGGATACGAGCAGTACTTC. Translating gives CSAPRQWGYEQYF. The chain carries TRBV29-1 and TRBJ2-7; a weak D match, TRBD1 (5 bases). CDR1 SQVTM and CDR2 ANQGSEA come from the germline V gene. CDR3 length: 13 amino acids.

In nucleotides, the CDR3 is TGTGCCAGCAGTTTAAGGGGGTACACCGGGGAGCTGTTTTTT. Protein: CASSLRGYTGELFF. The rearrangement uses TRBV27 and TRBJ2-2; possible D gene TRBD1, 6 bases. CDR3 size: 14 residues. Deletions cut 2 bases from V and 3 bases from J, with 7 bases between. Germline CDR1 MNHEY, CDR2 SMNVEV (reference sequence).

This chain joins TRBV2 and TRBJ2-3; TRBD1 agrees at 9 bases. The CDR3 loop spans 15 amino acids. V lost 4 bases, J lost 1 base, and 3 bases stayed unmatched. The germline V gene encodes CDR1 SNHLY and CDR2 FYNNEI. CDR3 protein: CASSGWDRGTDTQYF. For the CDR3, the DNA is TGTGCCAGCAGTGGGTGGGACAGGGGCACAGATACGCAGTATTTT.

A word on this clone: This may stem from a read error, because a much larger clone lies one nucleotide away. The genes are TRBV11-2 and TRBJ2-7, with TRBD2 identical over 12 bases. This CDR3 region has 17 residues. Germline V gives CDR1 SGHAT, CDR2 FQNNGV. V lost 5 bases to trimming and J lost 4 bases; unmatched junction nucleotides: 12. The DNA of the CDR3 is TGTGCCAGCAGCCAACGCAAGACTAGCGGGAGAAGATACGAGCAGTACTTC. The encoded protein is CASSQRKTSGRRYEQYF.

This clone appeared a single time. V and J are TRBV6-1 and TRBJ1-1; unclear D gene. Trimming stripped 1 base from V and 0 bases from J, with 9 bases between. CDR1 is MNHNS and CDR2 is SASEGT in the germline V gene. The CDR3 totals 15 residues. Here the CDR3 DNA reads TGTGCCAGCAGTGAAGTTGGACTTATGAACACTGAAGCTTTCTTT. Protein sequence: CASSEVGLMNTEAFF.

The V call is TRBV9, the J call TRBJ2-3, with TRBD2 identical over 16 bases. This CDR3 has 17 amino acids. The ends lost 2 bases at V and 6 bases at J; junction bases unmatched: 6. CDR1 and CDR2 (germline): SGDLS, YYNGEE. DNA for the CDR3: TGTGCCAGCAGCGTTGGGACTAGCGGGAGGGCCAGCGATACGCAGTATTTT. Translating it yields CASSVGTSGRASDTQYF.

This sequence joins TRBV7-2 and TRBJ2-3; TRBD2 matches 10 bases. This CDR3 region has 18 residues. After removal of 4 bases from V and 1 base from J, the junction contained 11 bases not matched to a gene. CDR1 SGHTA and CDR2 FQGNSA come from the germline V gene. The CDR3 nucleotides are TGTGCCAGCAGCTGGTCTAGCGGGGGCCTCGGGGGCACAGATACGCAGTATTTT. Its translation is CASSWSSGGLGGTDTQYF.

The chain is built from TRBV7-2 and TRBJ2-1, with D uncertain. CDR3 length equals 13 residues. Trimming left V 1 base short and J 9 bases short, with 10 bases between. Germline CDR1 reads SGHTA; CDR2 reads FQGNSA. The CDR3 spells CASSLEASFEQFF. CDR3 DNA sequence: TGTGCCAGCAGCTTAGAAGCCTCCTTTGAGCAGTTCTTC.

The V and J genes are TRBV7-8 and TRBJ2-7; 7 bases agree with TRBD1. Unmatched junction bases numbered 14, after V lost 3 bases and J lost 6 bases. Per germline, CDR1 SGHVS and CDR2 FQNEAQ. The CDR3 is 16 residues long. The CDR3 DNA reads as TGTGCCAGCAGCTTCGGGACCGGGACAGCCCTCTCCGAGCAGTACTTC. It translates to CASSFGTGTALSEQYF. The variable domain in full, with the rest retrieved from reference TRBV7-8 and TRBJ2-7, is GAGVSQSPRYKVAKRGQDVALRCDPISGHVSLFWYQQALGQGPEFLTYFQNEAQLDKSGLPSDRFFAERPEGSVSTLKIQRTQQEDSAVYLCASSFGTGTALSEQYFGPGTRLTVT.

CDR3 coding DNA: TGCGCCAGCAGCCAACTAGCGGGAGCCTACGAGCAGTACTTC. Translated: CASSQLAGAYEQYF. The chain uses TRBV4-1 and TRBJ2-7, with TRBD2 matching 10 bases. CDR3 length equals 14 residues. Germline-derived CDR1 and CDR2 are MGHRA and YSYEKL. Germline trimming cut 2 bases from V and 2 bases from J; bases unmatched to any gene: 0.